Listed here are 30 T cell receptor beta chains from one sample, sequenced in a study of T cells after yellow fever vaccination. TCRdb recomputed calls from the 5' RACE reads with MiXCR, one row per CDR3 protein. The table has about 160,000 distinct CDR3 sequences, roughly 8.8% seen once. The sequencing here drew on CD8+ T cells sorted from PBMCs, taken 45 days after the yellow fever booster vaccination. These receptors were collected from a man younger than 35 who received the YFV17D yellow fever vaccine.

This clonotype has just a few counts. The gene calls are TRBV7-9 and TRBJ2-7; D is unresolved. This CDR3 is built from 14 residues. Trimming shortened V by 5 bases and J by 1 base, and 12 bases separated the two germline ends. Germline lookup yields CDR1 SEHNR and CDR2 FQNEAQ (reference sequence). CDR3 protein: CASSRAGHSYEQYF. CDR3 bases: TGTGCCAGCAGCAGAGCTGGGCATTCCTACGAGCAGTACTTC.

The chain employs TRBV5-1 and TRBJ2-7; possibly TRBD2 for D (6 bases). CDR3 size: 15 residues. The V gene's germline CDR1 is SGHRS and CDR2 YFSETQ. Trimming removed 0 bases from V and 0 bases from J, with 10 bases in between. The CDR3 loop reads CASSLEVGSSYEQYF. CDR3 DNA sequence: TGCGCCAGCAGCTTGGAGGTCGGGAGCTCCTACGAGCAGTACTTC.

This clonotype came up a few times. The chain recombines TRBV28 with TRBJ2-1; D is possibly TRBD1 (6 bases). This CDR3 has 15 amino acids. The germline V and J ends were trimmed by 3 bases and 6 bases, with 15 bases remaining between them. The germline gives CDR1 MDHEN, CDR2 SYDVKM. CDR3 nucleotides: TGTGCCAGCAGTTTTGAACAGGGTAGGGGCAATGAGCAGTTCTTC. Amino acids: CASSFEQGRGNEQFF.

The chain uses TRBV10-2 and TRBJ1-1; TRBD1 might be the D (5 bases). Trimming removed 2 bases from V and 4 bases from J, with 11 bases in between. This CDR3 has 14 residues. CDR1 and CDR2 from the germline V gene are WSHSY and SAAADI. Here the CDR3 reads CASSEKGSGTEAFF. CDR3 DNA: TGCGCCAGCAGTGAGAAGGGGTCGGGCACTGAAGCTTTCTTT.

The chain combines TRBV7-9 with TRBJ1-1; D unclear. CDR1 is SEHNR, CDR2 FQNEAQ, per germline (reference sequence). The CDR3 runs 14 residues. V dropped 2 bases and J dropped 4 bases, with 11 bases sitting between them. This CDR3 reads CASSLMKQATEAFF. CDR3 DNA: TGTGCCAGCAGCTTAATGAAGCAGGCCACTGAAGCTTTCTTT.

This clonotype was seen many times. The chain combines TRBV6-5 with TRBJ1-3; TRBD1 is a possible D gene (5 bases). The CDR3 has 14 residues. Per the germline V gene, CDR1 is MNHEY and CDR2 is SVGAGI. V lost 3 bases to trimming and J lost 2 bases, with 8 bases between them. For the CDR3, the DNA is TGTGCCAGCAGTTATTCGACAGCTGGAAACACCATATATTTT. The encoded protein is CASSYSTAGNTIYF.

In its sample, this clonotype was seen a few times. The V call is TRBV20-1, the J call TRBJ1-4; unclear D gene. V was trimmed by 6 bases and J by 5 bases, leaving 16 bases between them. Per the germline V gene, CDR1 is DFQATT and CDR2 is SNEGSKA (reference sequence). The CDR3 is 14 amino acids. This CDR3 reads CSALGAHLNEKLFF. CDR3 sequence (DNA): TGCAGTGCCTTAGGAGCCCATTTAAATGAAAAACTGTTTTTT.

In this sample, this clonotype turned up a few times. The V call is TRBV29-1, the J call TRBJ2-3; TRBD1 is a possible D gene (6 bases). V lost 3 bases and J 7 bases, leaving 14 bases between the germline ends. The CDR3 sequence is 13 residues long. CDR1 and CDR2 (germline): SQVTM, ANQGSEA. CDR3 bases: TGCAGCGTTGACACTTACGACAGGAATACGCAGTATTTT. It codes for CSVDTYDRNTQYF.

This clonotype was seen a few times. The chain couples TRBV12-3 or TRBV12-4 to TRBJ2-3, with 7 bases fitting TRBD1. This CDR3 has 15 amino acids. Germline trimming cut 8 bases from V and 2 bases from J; bases unmatched to any gene: 10. For the CDR3, the DNA is TGTGCCAGCCGGGACAGCCTCTTTCCCACAGATACGCAGTATTTT. Translation: CASRDSLFPTDTQYF.

There are a few counts of this clonotype. V is TRBV10-2 and J is TRBJ1-3; D is uncertain. CDR3 length equals 13 residues. The V gene's germline CDR1 is WSHSY and CDR2 SAAADI. Trimming pared 6 bases from V and 2 bases from J, leaving 8 bases between. CDR3 sequence (DNA): TGCGCCAGCAGCGAGGTTCCTGGAAACACCATATATTTT. Translating it yields CASSEVPGNTIYF.

CDR3 sequence: CASSQEEAGTYEQYF. The CDR3 region has the DNA TGCGCCAGCAGCCAAGAGGAGGCTGGAACTTACGAGCAGTACTTC. This rearrangement joins TRBV4-1 to TRBJ2-7, with a possible D match to TRBD2 (5 bases). Deletions cut 0 bases from V and 4 bases from J, with 13 bases between. From germline, CDR1 is MGHRA and CDR2 YSYEKL. This CDR3 contains 15 residues.

This clonotype has a handful of counts. The chain recombines TRBV7-8 with TRBJ1-5; no clear D. Germline V gives CDR1 SGHVS, CDR2 FQNEAQ. Trimming pared 5 bases from V and 2 bases from J, leaving 10 bases between. This CDR3 is built from 14 residues. The CDR3 sequence: CASSELSGNQPQHF. In nucleotides, the CDR3 is TGTGCCAGCAGCGAACTAAGTGGCAATCAGCCCCAGCATTTT.

The table lists this clonotype with a few counts. V is TRBV9 and J is TRBJ2-1; possible D gene TRBD1, 6 bases. The CDR3 length is 15 residues. In germline, CDR1 is SGDLS, CDR2 YYNGEE. V lost 4 bases and J lost 2, with 13 bases in between. DNA of the CDR3: TGTGCCAGCAGCTCCATTCAGGGGACCTACAATGAGCAGTTCTTC. Translated: CASSSIQGTYNEQFF.

This chain links TRBV7-9 with TRBJ1-5; D not resolved. The CDR3 spans 14 residues. The germline V gene encodes CDR1 SEHNR and CDR2 FQNEAQ (reference sequence). V lost 1 base to trimming and J lost 6 bases, with 10 bases between them. The CDR3 loop is CASSLDFEGQPQHF. The CDR3 nucleotides are TGTGCCAGCAGCTTAGACTTCGAGGGTCAGCCCCAGCATTTT.

The V call is TRBV30, the J call TRBJ2-3; 9 positions match TRBD2. The germline V gene has CDR1 GTSNPN and CDR2 SVGIG (reference sequence). Unmatched junction bases numbered 9, after V lost 7 bases and J lost 1 base. The CDR3 has 15 residues. The CDR3 is CASPGTSPRTDTQYF. For the CDR3, the DNA is TGTGCCTCCCCCGGGACTAGCCCCCGCACAGATACGCAGTATTTT.

This clonotype was recorded many times. This chain links TRBV7-9 with TRBJ2-2, with D unresolved. CDR1 is SEHNR, CDR2 FQNEAQ, per germline (reference sequence). V lost 1 base to trimming and J lost 3 bases, with 6 bases between them. The CDR3 spans 14 residues. In DNA form, the CDR3 reads TGTGCCAGCAGCTTAGGGGCGTACACCGGGGAGCTGTTTTTT. It is translated as CASSLGAYTGELFF.

This chain uses TRBV5-6 with TRBJ2-1, with 8 positions matching TRBD2. Trimming at V came to 4 bases and at J to 3 bases, leaving 9 bases not matched to a gene. The germline V gene encodes CDR1 SGHDT and CDR2 YYEEEE. The CDR3 has 16 amino acids. The DNA of the CDR3 is TGTGCCAGCAGCCCCGGGACGGGGGGGGTCTACAATGAGCAGTTCTTC. Protein sequence: CASSPGTGGVYNEQFF.

The V call is TRBV7-9, the J call TRBJ2-1; D is perhaps TRBD1 or TRBD2 (5 bases each). Germline assignment: CDR1 SEHNR and CDR2 FQNEAQ (reference sequence). Trimming shortened V by 5 bases and J by 15 bases, and 20 bases separated the two germline ends. CDR3 length equals 13 residues. CDR3 sequence: CASSEAGTPRVFF. The CDR3 DNA reads as TGTGCCAGCAGCGAGGCCGGGACCCCAAGGGTGTTCTTC.

The chain links TRBV29-1 to TRBJ2-1, with D tentatively TRBD2 (6 bases). Germline lookup yields CDR1 SQVTM and CDR2 ANQGSEA. The CDR3 has 11 amino acids. The germline V and J ends were trimmed by 7 bases and 6 bases, with 10 bases remaining between them. The DNA of the CDR3 is TGCAGCGCCGGACTATCCAATGAGCAGTTCTTC. Amino acid sequence: CSAGLSNEQFF.

The DNA of the CDR3 is TGTGCCAGCAGCTCGGGGAGGGAAAAACTGTTTTTT. It yields the protein CASSSGREKLFF. V and J are TRBV7-6 and TRBJ1-4, with D uncertain. Germline CDR1 reads SGHVS; CDR2 reads FNYEAQ. The CDR3 contains 12 residues. V was shortened by 4 bases and J by 8 bases, with 8 bases between the two germline ends.

V and J are TRBV7-9 and TRBJ2-1; 9 bases fit TRBD1. The CDR3 loop spans 15 amino acids. Per germline, CDR1 SEHNR and CDR2 FQNEAQ (reference sequence). V trimming: 1 base; J trimming: 10 bases; junction bases outside the gene matches: 8. CDR3 nucleotide sequence: TGTGCCAGCAGCTTAGGTCGGACAGGGGCTGTCGAGCAGTTCTTC. Translated, it gives CASSLGRTGAVEQFF. Based on the CDR3 plus reference TRBV7-9 and TRBJ2-1, the full variable domain is DTGVSQNPRHKITKRGQNVTFRCDPISEHNRLYWYRQTLGQGPEFLTYFQNEAQLEKSRLLSDRFSAERPKGSFSTLEIQRTEQGDSAMYLCASSLGRTGAVEQFFGPGTRLTVL.

CDR3 sequence: CASSGRRMDTGELFF. As DNA, the CDR3 is TGTGCCAGCAGTGGGCGACGGATGGACACCGGGGAGCTGTTTTTT. This chain uses TRBV6-1 with TRBJ2-2; D unclear. The CDR3 totals 15 residues. Per the germline V gene, CDR1 is MNHNS and CDR2 is SASEGT. V dropped 4 bases and J dropped 3 bases, with 12 bases sitting between them.

V and J are TRBV30 and TRBJ2-2; maybe TRBD2 (6 bases). The CDR3 covers 13 residues. The germline CDR1 and CDR2 sequences are GTSNPN and SVGIG (reference sequence). Trimming took 0 bases from V and 6 from J, leaving 8 bases between them. In DNA form, the CDR3 reads TGTGCCTGGAGTGTCGGAGGGGCCGGGGAGCTGTTTTTT. Translating gives CAWSVGGAGELFF. The whole variable domain, filled in from reference TRBV30 and TRBJ2-2, reads SQTIHQWPATLVQPVGSPLSLECTVEGTSNPNLYWYRQAAGRGLQLLFYSVGIGQISSEVPQNLSASRPQDRQFILSSKKLLLSDSGFYLCAWSVGGAGELFFGEGSRLTVL.

In this sample, this clonotype turned up a few times. The chain employs TRBV4-1 and TRBJ1-1; D is undetermined. Germline-derived CDR1 and CDR2 are MGHRA and YSYEKL. This CDR3 region has 14 residues. Trimming took 1 base from V and 5 from J, leaving 11 bases between them. CDR3: CASSQVPVGTEAFF. For the CDR3, the DNA is TGCGCCAGCAGCCAAGTACCTGTTGGGACTGAAGCTTTCTTT.

This chain joins TRBV7-2 and TRBJ2-3; D remains ambiguous. This CDR3 is 15 amino acids long. The ends were cut back, 3 bases at V and 9 bases at J, with 19 bases in the middle. CDR1 and CDR2 from the germline V gene are SGHTA and FQGNSA. The CDR3 DNA follows: TGTGCCAGCAGCTTTACTGGAAGAGGCGGTGACACGCAGTATTTT. It is translated as CASSFTGRGGDTQYF.

The chain uses TRBV7-2 and TRBJ1-2; D gene uncertain. There are 15 residues in the CDR3. V lost 5 bases and J 0 bases, leaving 13 bases between the germline ends. Germline V gene data show CDR1 as SGHTA and CDR2 as FQGNSA. This chain's CDR3 is CASSPYPNPNYGYTF. The CDR3 bases are TGTGCCAGCAGCCCCTACCCAAACCCTAACTATGGCTACACCTTC.

In its sample, this clonotype was seen a few times. The rearrangement joins TRBV29-1 to TRBJ2-5, with TRBD1 matching over 11 bases. Germline CDR1 is SQVTM and CDR2 is ANQGSEA. The CDR3 consists of 15 residues. V shed 2 bases, J shed 5 bases, and the junction held 7 bases outside the gene matches. The CDR3 sequence: CSVEIGQGARETQYF. The CDR3 DNA sequence: TGCAGCGTTGAAATTGGACAGGGGGCGCGGGAGACCCAGTACTTC.

This clonotype turned up a few times. The V gene is TRBV7-3, the J gene TRBJ2-1, with 9 bases matching TRBD2. The CDR3 loop spans 16 amino acids. CDR1 and CDR2 (germline): SGHTA, FQGTGA. V lost 2 bases to trimming and J lost 4 bases; unmatched junction nucleotides: 6. The CDR3 DNA sequence: TGTGCCAGCAGCTTATTGCGCGGGGGGGCTTACAATGAGCAGTTCTTC. The encoded protein is CASSLLRGGAYNEQFF.

The chain couples TRBV4-1 to TRBJ2-3, with D hard to call. V was shortened by 0 bases and J by 0 bases, with 10 bases between the two germline ends. The CDR3 sequence is 16 residues long. Germline V CDR1 and CDR2: MGHRA, YSYEKL. CDR3 residues: CASSQDPGTSTDTQYF. The CDR3 DNA is TGCGCCAGCAGCCAAGACCCAGGTACTAGCACAGATACGCAGTATTTT.

This clonotype was counted between two and nine times. V gene TRBV6-6 combines with J gene TRBJ1-2; D is perhaps TRBD1 (5 bases). V was trimmed by 4 bases and J by 4 bases, leaving 10 bases between them. The CDR3 totals 13 residues. Germline V gene data show CDR1 as MNHNY and CDR2 as SVGAGI (reference sequence). Here the CDR3 DNA reads TGTGCCAGCAGTTTTGAGAGGGGCTATGGCTACACCTTC. This sequence encodes CASSFERGYGYTF.